The 27 T cell receptor beta chains listed next were all sequenced from one sample in a study of blood T cell repertoires in COVID-19 (TCRdb year 2020). The library was generated by the immunoSEQ multiplex PCR assay. The clones in this table, taken by TCRdb from immuneACCESS, are in-frame only. Not every clone is retained; where verified, under half of the shortfall comes from an unresolved V gene, and the cause of the rest is unknown. The sample data list 45,000 to 50,000 clones, and 75% to 85% of these were observed just once. 8% to 9% of the sample is held by the ten biggest clonotypes. The sequencing input was peripheral blood. These receptors were obtained from an elderly man in a cohort sampled during active COVID-19.

This clone came up once. The CDR3 DNA reads TGTGCCAGCAGCTTGGTGGGGGGAGGTAGCAATGAGCAGTTCTTC. Protein sequence: CASSLVGGGSNEQFF. The V gene is TRBV5-6, the J gene TRBJ2-1; the D gene is possibly TRBD2 (6 bases). The CDR3 is 15 amino acids. Germline CDR1 reads SGHDT; CDR2 reads YYEEEE. Between the trimmed V and J ends, which lost 0 bases and 6 bases, there was a span of 13 bases.

The V and J genes are TRBV19 and TRBJ2-7; 11 bases are shared with TRBD2. Germline-derived CDR1 and CDR2 are LNHDA and SQIVND (reference sequence). The CDR3 sequence is 18 residues long. Trimming took 5 bases from V and 0 from J; bases not matched to a gene: 12. CDR3 sequence: CASSARNLAGGYSYEQYF. Here the CDR3 DNA reads TGTGCCAGTAGTGCCAGAAATCTAGCGGGAGGTTACTCCTACGAGCAGTACTTC.

A few counts support this clone. J is TRBJ2-3 and V is TRBV7-2; tentative D call: TRBD2 (5 bases). CDR1 and CDR2 from the germline V gene are SGHTA and FQGNSA. CDR3 size: 16 residues. V lost 1 base and J lost 6, with 17 bases in between. The CDR3 bases are TGTGCCAGCAGCTTAGTAGGGTATGGGAGAGCGGATACGCAGTATTTT. Translated: CASSLVGYGRADTQYF.

CDR3 DNA: TGCGCCAGCAGCCAAGGGACTAGGGCGTACAATGAGCAGTTCTTC. It encodes CASSQGTRAYNEQFF. The chain links TRBV4-3 to TRBJ2-1; 7 bases are a match to TRBD2. The CDR3 spans 15 residues. Germline CDR1 is LGHNA and CDR2 is YSLEER. V shed 1 base and J 4 bases; nucleotides not matched to a gene: 4.

This clone was detected a few times. J is TRBJ2-7 and V is TRBV14, with no clear D. The ends were cut back, 2 bases at V and 3 bases at J, with 2 bases in the middle. The CDR3 runs to 11 residues. Germline CDR1 and CDR2: SGHDN and FVKESK. The CDR3 DNA reads as TGTGCCAGCAGCCAACACTACGAGCAGTACTTC. Its translation is CASSQHYEQYF. Supplemented by reference TRBV14 and TRBJ2-7, the full variable domain reads EAGVTQFPSHSVIEKGQTVTLRCDPISGHDNLYWYRRVMGKEIKFLLHFVKESKQDESGMPNNRFLAERTGGTYSTLKVQPAELEDSGVYFCASSQHYEQYFGPGTRLTVT.

This clone showed up just a few times. The chain joins TRBV14 to TRBJ2-1; possibly TRBD1 for D (5 bases). CDR3 size: 15 residues. Germline lookup yields CDR1 SGHDN and CDR2 FVKESK. V lost 1 base to trimming and J lost 2 bases, with 9 bases between them. The CDR3 here is CASSQGVGAYNEQFF. The DNA of the CDR3 is TGTGCCAGCAGCCAAGGTGTAGGGGCCTACAATGAGCAGTTCTTC.

This chain uses TRBV5-1 with TRBJ2-7; 8 bases line up with TRBD2. The germline CDR1 and CDR2 sequences are SGHRS and YFSETQ. The J segment lost 1 base and the V segment lost 4 bases, leaving 7 bases of the junction unmatched. CDR3 length equals 15 residues. CDR3 sequence (DNA): TGCGCCAGCAGCCGGGGAATAGCGGGGTCCTACGAGCAGTACTTC. Its protein is CASSRGIAGSYEQYF.

Within the sample, this clone is medium-sized. The chain is built from TRBV12-2 and TRBJ2-3; the table assigns TRBD2, which was not confirmed against the DNA. TRBV12-2 is termed a pseudogene. The CDR3 is 19 amino acids. CDR3 sequence reads: CASRLETSGGGPSTDTQYF. The CDR3 nucleotides are TGTGCAAGTCGCTTAGAGACTAGCGGGGGGGGCCCTAGCACAGATACGCAGTATTTT.

The chain couples TRBV11-3 to TRBJ1-5; D ambiguous. Trimming pared 1 base from V and 3 bases from J, leaving 13 bases between. Per the germline V gene, CDR1 is SGHNT and CDR2 is YENEEA. The CDR3 is 16 residues long. The DNA for the CDR3 is TGTGCCAGCAGCTTAGTATCAGGCCGAAACAATCAGCCCCAGCATTTT. Translation gives CASSLVSGRNNQPQHF.

This sequence joins TRBV5-1 and TRBJ2-3, with 9 bases fitting TRBD2. CDR1 and CDR2 (germline): SGHRS, YFSETQ. Losses at the gene ends were 0 bases for V and 4 bases for J; bases not matched to a gene: 6. This CDR3 is built from 16 residues. In DNA form, the CDR3 reads TGCGCCAGCAGCTTGGGGGCGACTAGCGGAGCAGATACGCAGTATTTT. This codes for CASSLGATSGADTQYF.

This sequence joins TRBV7-9 and TRBJ1-1, with D tentatively TRBD1 (5 bases). Looked up from germline, CDR1 is SEHNR and CDR2 is FQNEAQ (reference sequence). V lost 0 bases to trimming and J lost 11 bases, with 19 bases between them. This CDR3 comprises 15 residues. The CDR3 region has the DNA TGTGCCAGCAGCTTAGCGTTGGCAGGGCTTAAGGCGGCTTTCTTT. Its protein product is CASSLALAGLKAAFF.

The chain uses TRBV30 and TRBJ1-2, with TRBD1 matching over 7 bases. The CDR3 has 13 residues. Germline V gene lookup returns CDR1 GTSNPN and CDR2 SVGIG (reference sequence). V shed 2 bases, J shed 7 bases, and the junction held 7 bases outside the gene matches. The CDR3 region has the DNA TGTGCCTGGAGTAGGGGCAGGGGGTCTGGCTACACCTTC. Residues: CAWSRGRGSGYTF.

The CDR3 DNA reads TGTGCCAGCAGCTTAGACGGGAGCAATCAGCCCCAGCATTTT. Translating it yields CASSLDGSNQPQHF. The V call is TRBV7-9, the J call TRBJ1-5, with D uncertain. Trimming shortened V by 1 base and J by 1 base, and 5 bases separated the two germline ends. This CDR3 has 14 residues. Germline-derived CDR1 and CDR2 are SEHNR and FQNEAQ (reference sequence).

V and J are TRBV18 and TRBJ2-7, with 7 bases lining up with TRBD2. The V segment lost 6 bases and the J segment 0 bases; nucleotides outside the gene matches: 8. CDR3 length: 15 residues. Germline V lookup: CDR1 KGHSH, CDR2 LQKENI. DNA for the CDR3: TGTGCCAGCTCTCTTACTAGCGCCCGCTCCTACGAGCAGTACTTC. Its translation is CASSLTSARSYEQYF.

This chain uses TRBV30 with TRBJ2-6; the D gene is possibly TRBD2 (5 bases). V was trimmed by 3 bases and J by 2 bases, leaving 11 bases between them. CDR3 length equals 15 residues. Germline CDR1 GTSNPN, CDR2 SVGIG (reference sequence). This CDR3 reads CAWRDPGTGANVLTF. In DNA, the CDR3 is TGTGCCTGGAGGGACCCGGGAACTGGGGCCAACGTCCTGACTTTC.

The rearrangement joins TRBV19 to TRBJ2-7, with 10 bases matching TRBD2. J gave up 3 bases and V 6 bases, and 2 bases lay outside the gene matches. CDR1 is LNHDA and CDR2 is SQIVND in the germline V gene (reference sequence). This CDR3 is 13 amino acids long. CDR3 region: CASRGTSDYEQYF. The CDR3 DNA reads TGTGCCAGTAGGGGGACTAGCGACTACGAGCAGTACTTC.

The chain links TRBV29-1 to TRBJ2-2; D is unclear. The length of the CDR3 is 12 residues. V gave up 3 bases and J gave up 1 base, with 3 bases separating them. Germline V lookup: CDR1 SQVTM, CDR2 ANQGSEA. In nucleotides, the CDR3 is TGCAGCGTTGACAGGAACACCGGGGAGCTGTTTTTT. It codes for CSVDRNTGELFF.

The V gene is TRBV11-2, the J gene TRBJ2-1; 8 positions match TRBD2. The germline gives CDR1 SGHAT, CDR2 FQNNGV. V trimming: 3 bases; J trimming: 6 bases; junction bases outside the gene matches: 7. The CDR3 is 15 residues long. CDR3 DNA: TGTGCCAGCAGCTTCGAACCGGGACTAGTCAATGAGCAGTTCTTC. Amino acids: CASSFEPGLVNEQFF.

The V gene is TRBV24-1, the J gene TRBJ1-4; TRBD1 matches 9 bases. V lost 2 bases and J lost 6; bases outside the gene matches: 6. CDR3 length equals 16 residues. CDR1 is KGHDR and CDR2 is SFDVKD in the germline V gene. CDR3 coding DNA: TGTGCCACCAGTGATTACAGGGGGCGAGGGGATGAAAAACTGTTTTTT. Amino acid sequence: CATSDYRGRGDEKLFF.

The rearrangement uses TRBV28 and TRBJ1-5; D not certain. V was cut by 2 bases and J by 3 bases, with 11 bases left in between. CDR1 MDHEN and CDR2 SYDVKM come from the germline V gene. The CDR3 is 15 amino acids. The CDR3 region is CASSLGSRFNQPQHF. In DNA form, the CDR3 reads TGTGCCAGCAGTTTAGGTTCCAGGTTCAATCAGCCCCAGCATTTT.

This clone came up once. V is TRBV7-2 and J is TRBJ2-1, with TRBD1 as a possible D gene (5 bases). CDR3 size: 16 residues. Germline V gives CDR1 SGHTA, CDR2 FQGNSA. The V end lost 1 base, the J end lost 0 bases, and 10 bases lay between the germline ends. This CDR3 is CASSLGRQSSYNEQFF. CDR3 coding DNA: TGTGCCAGCAGCTTAGGGCGACAGAGCTCCTACAATGAGCAGTTCTTC.

This chain uses TRBV30 with TRBJ2-1, with 7 bases aligning to TRBD2. This CDR3 spans 15 amino acids. Trimming cost V 0 bases and J 5 bases; bases outside gene matches: 7. Germline loops: CDR1 GTSNPN, CDR2 SVGIG (reference sequence). The CDR3 DNA sequence: TGTGCCTGGAGTGTCCGTGGGAGGGAAGACAATGAGCAGTTCTTC. Its protein is CAWSVRGREDNEQFF.

The V call is TRBV7-9, the J call TRBJ2-5, with a tentative D call TRBD2 (5 bases). The CDR3 is 15 amino acids. CDR1 is SEHNR, CDR2 FQNEAQ, per germline (reference sequence). V lost 4 bases and J 2 bases, leaving 14 bases between the germline ends. The CDR3 loop is CASSSLWAGQETQYF. CDR3 bases: TGTGCCAGCAGCTCCCTTTGGGCGGGTCAAGAGACCCAGTACTTC. Filled out from reference TRBV7-9 and TRBJ2-5, the complete variable domain reads DTGVSQNPRHKITKRGQNVTFRCDPISEHNRLYWYRQTLGQGPEFLTYFQNEAQLEKSRLLSDRFSAERPKGSFSTLEIQRTEQGDSAMYLCASSSLWAGQETQYFGPGTRLLVL.

This rearrangement joins TRBV29-1 to TRBJ1-3; 9 positions agree with TRBD1. Germline lookup yields CDR1 SQVTM and CDR2 ANQGSEA. The V segment lost 4 bases and the J segment 3 bases; nucleotides outside the gene matches: 4. CDR3 length: 14 amino acids. Here the CDR3 DNA reads TGCAGCGTTGTCACAGGGGGCGGTGGAAACACCATATATTTT. Residues: CSVVTGGGGNTIYF.

The chain links TRBV6-6 to TRBJ2-4; 9 nucleotides align to TRBD1. CDR3 size: 16 residues. Trimming took 7 bases from V and 2 from J; bases not matched to a gene: 9. Germline CDR1 MNHNY, CDR2 SVGAGI (reference sequence). The CDR3 spells CASTKTGTGSKNIQYF. In DNA form, the CDR3 reads TGTGCCAGCACCAAGACCGGGACAGGGTCCAAAAACATTCAGTACTTC.

This clone was observed a handful of times. The chain combines TRBV2 with TRBJ2-3, with 10 bases lining up with TRBD2. CDR1 SNHLY and CDR2 FYNNEI come from the germline V gene. After removal of 11 bases from V and 5 bases from J, the junction contained 10 bases not matched to a gene. The length of the CDR3 is 14 residues. The CDR3 loop is CASKRLAGEDTQYF. For the CDR3, the DNA is TGTGCCTCCAAGCGGCTAGCGGGGGAAGATACGCAGTATTTT.

This clone was observed a few times. The V call is TRBV19, the J call TRBJ2-7; TRBD2 might be the D (5 bases). V shed 6 bases and J shed 2 bases, with 11 bases lying between them. The CDR3 extends over 13 amino acids. Germline assignment: CDR1 LNHDA and CDR2 SQIVND (reference sequence). CDR3 bases: TGTGCCAGTAGCGGCGGGCCCACCTACGAGCAGTACTTC. Translation: CASSGGPTYEQYF.